One and the same sample provided the 9 T cell receptor beta chains below, sequenced in a study of neurological immune-mediated disorders. TCRdb itself ran the 5' RACE reads through MiXCR, one entry per CDR3 protein. The sample has tens of thousands of distinct CDR3 sequences, approximately 4.1% seen once; the top ten hold roughly 25%. The sample consisted of CD4+ T cells from blood. The origin of the receptors is a woman aged 40 to 50 in good health.

There are many counts of this clonotype. The V gene is TRBV5-1, the J gene TRBJ2-1; 13 nucleotides agree with TRBD2. CDR3 length: 15 residues. J gave up 15 bases and V 0 bases, and 9 bases lay outside the gene matches. CDR1 and CDR2 (germline): SGHRS, YFSETQ. CDR3 in amino acids: CASSLGGTSGKSTFF. In DNA, the CDR3 is TGCGCCAGCAGCTTGGGTGGGACTAGCGGGAAATCCACGTTCTTC.

The sample holds many counts of this clonotype. The V gene is TRBV5-1, the J gene TRBJ2-2; D is uncertain. Germline V CDR1 and CDR2: SGHRS, YFSETQ. The CDR3 runs to 15 residues. Trimming stripped 4 bases from V and 4 bases from J, with 14 bases between. The CDR3 DNA reads as TGCGCCAGCAGCGCGCCGGGTTCCTCCACCGGGGAGCTGTTTTTT. Its translation: CASSAPGSSTGELFF.

This clonotype was observed at least ten times. The chain carries TRBV12-3 or TRBV12-4 and TRBJ1-1; unclear D gene. Trimming cost V 0 bases and J 10 bases, with 12 bases left between them. This CDR3 comprises 13 residues. CDR3 loop: CASSLALAGGAFF. CDR3 in DNA: TGTGCCAGCAGTTTAGCCTTGGCAGGAGGAGCTTTCTTT.

This clonotype was recorded at least ten times. The genes are TRBV12-3 or TRBV12-4 and TRBJ2-7; D call uncertain. CDR3 length equals 15 residues. With 1 base removed from V and 4 bases from J, the gap between germline ends came to 14 bases. CDR3 DNA: TGTGCCAGCAGTTTAGGAATCGGTACAAATTACGAGCAGTACTTC. It encodes CASSLGIGTNYEQYF.

This clonotype was seen at least ten times. The rearrangement uses TRBV4-1 and TRBJ2-3; no clear D gene. CDR3 length: 11 amino acids. Germline V CDR1 and CDR2: MGHRA, YSYEKL. The ends were cut back, 1 base at V and 5 bases at J, with 1 base in the middle. The CDR3 DNA is TGCGCCAGCAGCCAAGTAGATACGCAGTATTTT. This gives the protein CASSQVDTQYF.

This clonotype was seen repeatedly, ten times or more. This sequence joins TRBV10-1 and TRBJ2-6; 8 positions match TRBD2. CDR1 and CDR2 (germline): WNHNN, SYGVQD (reference sequence). CDR3 length: 16 residues. After removal of 6 bases from V and 2 bases from J, the junction contained 6 bases not matched to a gene. CDR3 sequence (DNA): TGCGCCAGCAGCCCCGGGGGGGGGGCTGGGGCCAACGTCCTGACTTTC. It is translated as CASSPGGGAGANVLTF.

This clonotype was found many times. V and J are TRBV20-1 and TRBJ2-2; TRBD2 is a possible D gene (6 bases). V lost 7 bases, J lost 7 bases, and 16 bases lay in between. Germline V gene lookup returns CDR1 DFQATT and CDR2 SNEGSKA (reference sequence). The CDR3 consists of 13 residues. In nucleotides, the CDR3 is TGCAGTGTATCCGGGACTCGAGGCGGGGAGCTGTTTTTT. Protein sequence: CSVSGTRGGELFF.

In its sample, this clonotype was seen many times. V usage is TRBV14 and J usage is TRBJ2-1; maybe TRBD1 (7 bases). V lost 1 base, J lost 3 bases, and 10 bases lay in between. CDR1 and CDR2 (germline): SGHDN, FVKESK. CDR3 length: 15 residues. The CDR3 loop reads CASSQGQGLYNEQFF. DNA of the CDR3: TGTGCCAGCAGCCAAGGACAGGGACTCTACAATGAGCAGTTCTTC.

This clonotype was recorded at least ten times. The chain couples TRBV14 to TRBJ2-7; D is ambiguous. Germline V gene sequence: CDR1 SGHDN, CDR2 FVKESK. Trimming removed 0 bases from V and 4 bases from J, with 10 bases in between. There are 14 residues in the CDR3. The CDR3 protein is CASSQDLVTYEQYF. Written as DNA, the CDR3 is TGTGCCAGCAGCCAAGATTTAGTCACGTACGAGCAGTACTTC.